A single sample is the source of the 30 T cell receptor beta chains below, sequenced in a study of blood T cells in healthy people across ages. Alongside a J-beta primer mix, a sample-barcoded 5' primer served in a second PCR lasting roughly 6 to 11 cycles. TCRdb re-derived calls from the 5' RACE reads in MiXCR, one entry per CDR3 protein. This sample carries 450,000 to 600,000 distinct CDR3 sequences, roughly a quarter of them seen once, and the ten largest clones take 3.6%. These same records also appear under a second study, on T cells of mothers and their children.

The material sequenced was blood. Source of these receptors: a boy aged 2-9 years in good health.

This sequence joins TRBV20-1 and TRBJ2-1; 12 positions agree with TRBD2. The junction had 3 bases not matched to a gene; V was cut back by 6 bases and J by 6 bases. The length of the CDR3 is 13 residues. The germline gives CDR1 DFQATT, CDR2 SNEGSKA (reference sequence). The CDR3 spells CSALAGGVNEQFF. In DNA, the CDR3 is TGCAGTGCGCTAGCGGGAGGGGTCAATGAGCAGTTCTTC.

The chain has TRBV6-1 and TRBJ2-1; unclear D gene. The V and J ends lost 6 bases and 4 bases respectively, with 13 bases between them. Germline assignment: CDR1 MNHNS and CDR2 SASEGT. The CDR3 totals 14 residues. The CDR3 sequence is CASSPEMLYNEQFF. Here the CDR3 DNA reads TGTGCCAGCAGCCCTGAGATGCTGTACAATGAGCAGTTCTTC.

The rearrangement joins TRBV29-1 to TRBJ2-2; perhaps TRBD1 as D (6 bases). V lost 5 bases and J 5 bases, leaving 6 bases between the germline ends. Germline V CDR1 and CDR2: SQVTM, ANQGSEA. This CDR3 has 11 amino acids. This CDR3 is CSVTGTGELFF. CDR3 DNA sequence: TGCAGCGTTACAGGGACCGGGGAGCTGTTTTTT.

The chain is built from TRBV11-2 and TRBJ2-5; D is possibly TRBD1 (6 bases). The J call is doubtful: the DNA matches TRBJ2-7 better. CDR3 size: 14 residues. Germline CDR1 SGHAT, CDR2 FQNNGV. CDR3 sequence (DNA): TGTGCCAGCAGCTTCAGGGGTAATGCCTACGAGCAGTACTTC. Its translation: CASSFRGNAYEQYF.

This chain uses TRBV20-1 with TRBJ2-7; 9 positions agree with TRBD2. The germline CDR1 and CDR2 sequences are DFQATT and SNEGSKA (reference sequence). V lost 3 bases, J lost 2 bases, and 5 bases stayed unmatched. The CDR3 has 14 amino acids. The CDR3, as DNA: TGCAGTGCTAGCCCCCCTAGCGGGACCTACGAGCAGTACTTC. It specifies CSASPPSGTYEQYF.

The gene calls are TRBV7-6 and TRBJ2-3; D is possibly TRBD1 or TRBD2 (5 bases each). V lost 3 bases to trimming and J lost 8 bases, with 15 bases between them. Looked up from germline, CDR1 is SGHVS and CDR2 is FNYEAQ. CDR3 size: 14 residues. CDR3 sequence reads: CASSLVTSGGTQYF. As DNA, the CDR3 is TGTGCCAGCAGCTTGGTTACTAGTGGGGGTACGCAGTATTTT.

The rearrangement uses TRBV18 and TRBJ1-2; D not certain. The CDR3 is 13 residues long. V dropped 0 bases and J dropped 5 bases, with 7 bases sitting between them. Germline V CDR1 and CDR2: KGHSH, LQKENI. The CDR3 reads CASSPPIEYGYTF. CDR3 bases: TGTGCCAGCTCACCACCGATCGAATATGGCTACACCTTC.

This chain joins TRBV7-9 and TRBJ2-2; 7 nucleotides agree with TRBD2. The CDR3 sequence is 16 residues long. Germline-derived CDR1 and CDR2 are SEHNR and FQNEAQ (reference sequence). J gave up 1 base and V 3 bases, and 5 bases lay outside the gene matches. CDR3 amino acids: CASSFAREENTGELFF. The CDR3 bases are TGTGCCAGCAGCTTCGCTCGGGAGGAGAACACCGGGGAGCTGTTTTTT.

This clonotype occurred many times. The V call is TRBV21-1, the J call TRBJ2-4; the D call in the table, TRBD1, was not verified against the DNA. TRBV21-1 is annotated as a pseudogene. The CDR3 loop spans 15 amino acids. CDR3 sequence: CASSMRDREENIQYF. CDR3 sequence (DNA): TGTGCCAGCAGCATGAGGGACAGGGAGGAAAACATTCAGTACTTC.

Only a few counts were recorded for this clonotype. The V and J genes are TRBV3-1 and TRBJ2-5; D is unclear. Germline CDR1 and CDR2: LGHDT and YNNKEL (reference sequence). The CDR3 has 14 residues. Trimming took off 1 base at V and 0 bases at J, with 6 bases between the two ends. CDR3 nucleotide sequence: TGTGCCAGCAGCCAAGTAACTAACCAAGAGACCCAGTACTTC. Protein sequence: CASSQVTNQETQYF.

This clonotype has only one observation. V and J are TRBV9 and TRBJ2-1, with 7 nucleotides matching TRBD2. This CDR3 is built from 14 residues. Germline V gives CDR1 SGDLS, CDR2 YYNGEE. V shed 5 bases, J shed 5 bases, and the junction held 7 bases outside the gene matches. The CDR3 loop reads CASSLRRGNNEQFF. The CDR3 DNA follows: TGTGCCAGCAGTCTCCGGCGGGGGAACAATGAGCAGTTCTTC.

In its sample, this clonotype was seen a few times. V usage is TRBV20-1 and J usage is TRBJ2-7; TRBD2 agrees at 12 bases. Trimming took 3 bases from V and 3 from J; bases not matched to a gene: 3. The germline gives CDR1 DFQATT, CDR2 SNEGSKA (reference sequence). The CDR3 length is 14 residues. The CDR3 protein is CSARELAGGYEQYF. Written as DNA, the CDR3 is TGCAGTGCTAGGGAACTAGCGGGAGGCTACGAGCAGTACTTC.

This clonotype has a handful of counts. This sequence joins TRBV5-5 and TRBJ2-1; D is undetermined. Germline-derived CDR1 and CDR2 are SGHKS and YYEKEE (reference sequence). V dropped 0 bases and J dropped 4 bases, with 11 bases sitting between them. The CDR3 contains 15 residues. CDR3 bases: TGTGCCAGCAGCTTGGCCGTCAGTGATTACAATGAGCAGTTCTTC. It codes for CASSLAVSDYNEQFF.

The chain couples TRBV15 to TRBJ1-2, with TRBD1 matching 8 bases. With V trimmed by 3 bases and J by 1 base, 13 bases remained unmatched. CDR3 size: 18 residues. The V gene's germline CDR1 is LNHNV and CDR2 YYDKDF (reference sequence). CDR3 region: CATSSPGTGPQLNYGYTF. CDR3 bases: TGTGCCACCAGCAGTCCCGGGACAGGTCCCCAACTTAACTATGGCTACACCTTC.

The chain recombines TRBV20-1 with TRBJ1-5; D call uncertain. V shed 3 bases and J shed 0 bases, with 6 bases lying between them. This CDR3 has 13 amino acids. The germline V gene encodes CDR1 DFQATT and CDR2 SNEGSKA (reference sequence). The chain's CDR3 is CSARRRSNQPQHF. The CDR3 nucleotides read TGCAGTGCTAGGCGTCGTAGCAATCAGCCCCAGCATTTT.

This chain joins TRBV21-1 and TRBJ2-7; the tabulated D call, TRBD2, remains unverified against the DNA. The DNA end favors TRBJ2-1, so the J call may be wrong. TRBV21-1 is listed as a pseudogene. The CDR3 length is 16 residues. CDR3 loop: CASSPEVGGPHNEQFF. In nucleotides, the CDR3 is TGTGCCAGCAGCCCAGAGGTGGGAGGGCCTCACAATGAGCAGTTCTTC.

This chain uses TRBV4-1 with TRBJ2-1; D is ambiguous. The V end lost 5 bases, the J end lost 4 bases, and 21 bases lay between the germline ends. CDR3 length: 17 amino acids. From germline, CDR1 is MGHRA and CDR2 YSYEKL. The chain's CDR3 is CASSVRAGASSYNEQFF. The CDR3 DNA follows: TGCGCCAGCAGCGTAAGGGCTGGCGCGAGTTCATACAATGAGCAGTTCTTC.

CDR3 region: CASSYLASGNIQYF. For the CDR3, the DNA is TGTGCCAGCAGTTACCTGGCTAGCGGAAACATTCAGTACTTC. The V gene is TRBV6-2 or TRBV6-3, the J gene TRBJ2-4; 7 bases agree with TRBD2. The germline V gene encodes CDR1 MNHEY and CDR2 SVGEGT. J gave up 6 bases and V 2 bases, and 4 bases lay outside the gene matches. The CDR3 has 14 residues.

The rearrangement links TRBV18 to TRBJ1-4; D unclear. The germline CDR1 and CDR2 sequences are KGHSH and LQKENI. CDR3 length equals 16 residues. Trimming shortened V by 3 bases and J by 2 bases, and 13 bases separated the two germline ends. DNA for the CDR3: TGTGCCAGCTCACCGGCTTCGGGCCCGACTAATGAAAAACTGTTTTTT. It translates to CASSPASGPTNEKLFF.

The CDR3 nucleotides read TGTGCCAGCAGCCGGGGAGACGGGGGTGAAAAACTGTTTTTT. Amino acid sequence: CASSRGDGGEKLFF. J is TRBJ1-4 and V is TRBV5-5, with TRBD1 as a possible D gene (5 bases). CDR1 and CDR2 (germline): SGHKS, YYEKEE (reference sequence). Deletions cut 4 bases from V and 7 bases from J, with 14 bases between. The CDR3 consists of 14 residues. The full variable domain, in which reference TRBV5-5 and TRBJ1-4 provide the parts outside the CDR3, is DAGVTQSPTHLIKTRGQQVTLRCSPISGHKSVSWYQQVLGQGPQFIFQYYEKEERGRGNFPDRFSARQFPNYSSELNVNALLLGDSALYLCASSRGDGGEKLFFGSGTQLSVL.

The chain links TRBV14 to TRBJ2-5; 9 nucleotides line up with TRBD1. The V segment lost 1 base and the J segment 4 bases; nucleotides outside the gene matches: 4. CDR3 length: 15 residues. Germline CDR1 SGHDN, CDR2 FVKESK. The CDR3, as DNA: TGTGCCAGCAGCCAAGTAACAGGGGGCCGAGAGACCCAGTACTTC. Protein sequence: CASSQVTGGRETQYF.

The V call is TRBV15, the J call TRBJ1-5; the D is unclear. The germline V gene encodes CDR1 LNHNV and CDR2 YYDKDF (reference sequence). This CDR3 is built from 15 residues. Trimming shortened V by 1 base and J by 1 base, and 8 bases separated the two germline ends. This chain's CDR3 is CATSRGRTSNQPQHF. The CDR3 bases are TGTGCCACCAGCAGAGGACGGACGAGCAATCAGCCCCAGCATTTT.

This clonotype has just one count. Germline and junction disagree at one end, which may indicate a read error. V gene TRBV24-1 combines with J gene TRBJ2-1; 11 bases are shared with TRBD2. This CDR3 is 17 amino acids long. Germline assignment: CDR1 KGHDR and CDR2 SFDVKD. CDR3 sequence reads: CATSDSGLAGTAGEQFF. The CDR3 bases are TGTGCCACCAGCGATTCCGGACTAGCGGGCACCGCGGGGGAGCAGTTCTTC.

This rearrangement joins TRBV6-5 to TRBJ2-1; maybe TRBD2 (5 bases). Trimming removed 3 bases from V and 2 bases from J, with 8 bases in between. Germline V gene data show CDR1 as MNHEY and CDR2 as SVGAGI. This CDR3 spans 14 amino acids. The CDR3 here is CASSYDGTYNEQFF. The CDR3, as DNA: TGTGCCAGCAGTTATGACGGGACCTACAATGAGCAGTTCTTC.

The genes are TRBV7-9 and TRBJ2-7; unclear D gene. Between the trimmed V and J ends, which lost 5 bases and 2 bases, there was a span of 13 bases. The CDR3 covers 14 residues. CDR1 is SEHNR, CDR2 FQNEAQ, per germline (reference sequence). For the CDR3, the DNA is TGTGCCAGCAGCCCCCCCTCTGCGACCTACGAGCAGTACTTC. It specifies CASSPPSATYEQYF.

The genes are TRBV9 and TRBJ1-2, with 10 bases matching TRBD1. Trimming cost V 3 bases and J 1 base; bases outside gene matches: 3. This CDR3 is 15 amino acids long. Germline CDR1 is SGDLS and CDR2 is YYNGEE. Written as DNA, the CDR3 is TGTGCCAGCAGCGGAGGACAGGGGGTTAACTATGGCTACACCTTC. Translating it yields CASSGGQGVNYGYTF.

This clonotype was observed a few times. V usage is TRBV14 and J usage is TRBJ2-5; 7 bases line up with TRBD2. The DNA matches TRBJ2-1 better at its end, which makes the J call doubtful. The CDR3 consists of 17 residues. Looked up from germline, CDR1 is SGHDN and CDR2 is FVKESK. The CDR3 DNA reads as TGTGCCAGCAGCCAAGTTTATATTAGCGGGCTTTACAATGAGCAGTTCTTC. Amino acid sequence: CASSQVYISGLYNEQFF.

V and J are TRBV11-3 and TRBJ2-7, with TRBD1 matching 9 bases. With 3 bases clipped from V and 6 bases from J, the junction kept 3 bases outside the gene matches. CDR1 is SGHNT, CDR2 YENEEA, per germline. The length of the CDR3 is 13 residues. The CDR3 DNA reads as TGTGCCAGCAGCTTTGGGACAGGGTCCGAGCAGTACTTC. It codes for CASSFGTGSEQYF. The entire variable domain, with the rest obtained from reference TRBV11-3 and TRBJ2-7, is as follows: EAGVVQSPRYKIIEKKQPVAFWCNPISGHNTLYWYLQNLGQGPELLIRYENEEAVDDSQLPKDRFSAERLKGVDSTLKIQPAELGDSAVYLCASSFGTGSEQYFGPGTRLTVT.

This clonotype turned up a few times. V is TRBV6-1 and J is TRBJ1-1, with D perhaps matching TRBD1 (5 bases). V was trimmed by 6 bases and J by 2 bases, leaving 13 bases between them. Germline V gene data show CDR1 as MNHNS and CDR2 as SASEGT. The length of the CDR3 is 14 residues. The CDR3 reads CASRKTEFNTEAFF. Written as DNA, the CDR3 is TGTGCCAGCAGAAAGACAGAGTTTAACACTGAAGCTTTCTTT.

The chain joins TRBV5-1 to TRBJ2-3; tentative D call: TRBD1 (5 bases). V was pared by 0 bases and J by 4 bases, with 12 bases between. Germline CDR1 and CDR2: SGHRS and YFSETQ. The CDR3 length is 15 residues. The CDR3 protein is CASSLGKGVPDTQYF. The CDR3 DNA follows: TGCGCCAGCAGCTTGGGGAAAGGGGTCCCAGATACGCAGTATTTT.